The 24 T cell receptor beta chains given below trace back to one sample, sequenced in a study of blood T cell repertoires in COVID-19. TCRdb's table, derived via immunoSEQ multiplex PCR, lists solely in-frame clones and lacks some. The sample shows hundreds of thousands of clones, around 82% of them seen only once. The specimen was peripheral blood. Every receptor here comes from an elderly woman with active or convalescent COVID-19.

The chain is built from TRBV7-6 and TRBJ1-4; 10 bases are a match to TRBD1. J lost 2 bases, V lost 5 bases, and 5 bases had no gene match. There are 16 residues in the CDR3. Germline lookup yields CDR1 SGHVS and CDR2 FNYEAQ. The chain's CDR3 is CASSRGQGGTNEKLFF. The CDR3 DNA sequence: TGTGCCAGCAGCAGAGGACAGGGGGGCACTAATGAAAAACTGTTTTTT. The full variable domain, its missing parts supplied by reference TRBV7-6 and TRBJ1-4, is GAGVSQSPRYKVTKRGQDVALRCDPISGHVSLYWYRQALGQGPEFLTYFNYEAQQDKSGLPNDRFSAERPEGSISTLTIQRTEQRDSAMYRCASSRGQGGTNEKLFFGSGTQLSVL.

The chain couples TRBV19 to TRBJ1-1; unclear D gene. V lost 0 bases, J lost 4 bases, and 9 bases lay in between. This CDR3 region has 14 residues. The germline V gene encodes CDR1 LNHDA and CDR2 SQIVND (reference sequence). CDR3: CASSIERRLTEAFF. For the CDR3, the DNA is TGTGCCAGTAGTATAGAGCGGAGACTCACTGAAGCTTTCTTT. Based on the CDR3 plus reference TRBV19 and TRBJ1-1, the full variable domain is DGGITQSPKYLFRKEGQNVTLSCEQNLNHDAMYWYRQDPGQGLRLIYYSQIVNDFQKGDIAEGYSVSREKKESFPLTVTSAQKNPTAFYLCASSIERRLTEAFFGQGTRLTVV.

The V call is TRBV16, the J call TRBJ2-1; maybe TRBD2 (6 bases). Germline assignment: CDR1 KGHSY and CDR2 FQNENV. The V gene lost 2 bases and the J gene lost 7 bases, with 21 bases spanning the gap. The CDR3 extends over 17 amino acids. The CDR3: CASSQMLAPGGRNEQFF. The CDR3 DNA sequence: TGTGCCAGCAGCCAAATGCTAGCGCCCGGAGGACGTAATGAGCAGTTCTTC.

Turning to this clone: Compared with germline, one end of the junction differs, possibly owing to a read error. The chain uses TRBV12-3 or TRBV12-4 and TRBJ2-7; D gene uncertain. The CDR3 spans 12 residues. CDR3 in DNA: TGTGCCACCAGTAGGTCGGGCTACGAGCAGTACTTC. Residues: CATSRSGYEQYF.

The chain couples TRBV25-1 to TRBJ1-1, with a tentative D call TRBD1 (6 bases). Germline values: CDR1 MGHDK, CDR2 SYGVNS. Trimming pared 4 bases from V and 1 base from J, leaving 13 bases between. The CDR3 totals 15 residues. The CDR3 is CASSAWTVGNTEAFF. The CDR3 nucleotides read TGTGCCAGCAGTGCCTGGACAGTAGGGAACACTGAAGCTTTCTTT.

This clone was counted between two and nine times. J is TRBJ2-7 and V is TRBV28; 7 nucleotides align to TRBD2. From germline, CDR1 is MDHEN and CDR2 SYDVKM. V lost 2 bases, J lost 3 bases, and 4 bases stayed unmatched. The CDR3 totals 14 residues. CDR3 protein: CASSLQRDLYEQYF. DNA of the CDR3: TGTGCCAGCAGTTTACAGCGGGACCTCTACGAGCAGTACTTC.

The genes are TRBV25-1 and TRBJ2-6; TRBD1 aligns across 7 bases. V gave up 6 bases and J gave up 0 bases; unmatched junction bases: 8. From germline, CDR1 is MGHDK and CDR2 SYGVNS. The CDR3 length is 17 residues. CDR3 sequence reads: CASSERRTGSGANVLTF. For the CDR3, the DNA is TGTGCCAGCAGCGAACGCCGGACAGGCTCTGGGGCCAACGTCCTGACTTTC.

J is TRBJ2-7 and V is TRBV3-1 (or the pseudogene TRBV3-2), with 8 nucleotides matching TRBD2. Trimming at V came to 4 bases and at J to 2 bases, leaving 4 bases not matched to a gene. The CDR3 covers 14 residues. Germline lookup yields CDR1 LGHDT and CDR2 YNNKEL (reference sequence). The CDR3 nucleotides read TGTGCCAGCAGCCGAGGGGGACTAGCCTACGAGCAGTACTTC. This encodes CASSRGGLAYEQYF.

The CDR3, as DNA: TGCGCCAGCAGCTTGATACAGGGAACAGATACGCAGTATTTT. As protein: CASSLIQGTDTQYF. V gene TRBV5-1 combines with J gene TRBJ2-3, with D maybe TRBD1 (6 bases). Trimming took off 1 base at V and 3 bases at J, with 9 bases between the two ends. The CDR3 has 14 residues. CDR1 and CDR2 from the germline V gene are SGHRS and YFSETQ.

The chain combines TRBV3-1 (or the pseudogene TRBV3-2) with TRBJ1-6, with 9 positions matching TRBD1. Trimming removed 1 base from V and 13 bases from J; junction bases left unmatched: 5. The CDR3 is 14 amino acids. Germline loops: CDR1 LGHDT, CDR2 YNNKEL (reference sequence). The CDR3 coding sequence is TGTGCCAGCAGCCAAGCCGGGACAGGGAGTCCCCTCCACTTT. Protein: CASSQAGTGSPLHF.

V is TRBV5-1 and J is TRBJ2-3; 10 bases are shared with TRBD2. In germline, CDR1 is SGHRS, CDR2 YFSETQ. The V and J ends lost 7 bases and 5 bases, in that order; junction bases with no gene match: 7. The CDR3 is 14 residues long. The CDR3 loop is CASGFGTSEDTQYF. In nucleotides, the CDR3 is TGCGCCAGCGGATTCGGGACTAGCGAAGATACGCAGTATTTT.

The rearrangement uses TRBV3-1 (or the pseudogene TRBV3-2) and TRBJ1-1; maybe TRBD1 (5 bases). The V end lost 4 bases, the J end lost 6 bases, and 18 bases lay between the germline ends. The CDR3 has 15 amino acids. CDR1 LGHDT and CDR2 YNNKEL come from the germline V gene (reference sequence). The DNA for the CDR3 is TGTGCCAGCAGCCTGTCTCCGGGGGGTGTCCCTGAAGCTTTCTTT. It is translated as CASSLSPGGVPEAFF.

V gene TRBV18 combines with J gene TRBJ1-1, with a possible D match to TRBD1 (5 bases). CDR3 length equals 13 residues. Germline CDR1 KGHSH, CDR2 LQKENI. The V and J ends lost 5 bases and 1 base respectively, with 8 bases between them. CDR3 amino acids: CASSKQENTEAFF. CDR3 nucleotides: TGTGCCAGCTCAAAACAGGAGAACACTGAAGCTTTCTTT.

The chain couples TRBV5-1 to TRBJ2-1, with TRBD2 matching over 8 bases. Losses at the gene ends were 1 base for V and 3 bases for J; bases not matched to a gene: 6. Germline V gives CDR1 SGHRS, CDR2 YFSETQ. The CDR3 is 16 amino acids. The CDR3, as DNA: TGCGCCAGCAGCTTGTCCGTGGCGGGGGGCTACAATGAGCAGTTCTTC. Its protein product is CASSLSVAGGYNEQFF. Combining the CDR3 with reference TRBV5-1 and TRBJ2-1 gives the whole variable domain KAGVTQTPRYLIKTRGQQVTLSCSPISGHRSVSWYQQTPGQGLQFLFEYFSETQRNKGNFPGRFSGRQFSNSRSEMNVSTLELGDSALYLCASSLSVAGGYNEQFFGPGTRLTVL.

This clone was observed a handful of times. J is TRBJ2-1 and V is TRBV6-5; D is perhaps TRBD2 (6 bases). The CDR3 contains 13 residues. Deletions cut 6 bases from V and 1 base from J, with 7 bases between. In germline, CDR1 is MNHEY, CDR2 SVGAGI. This CDR3 reads CASSGGSYNEQFF. DNA of the CDR3: TGTGCCAGCAGCGGGGGTTCCTACAATGAGCAGTTCTTC.

This chain links TRBV27 with TRBJ1-3; 9 nucleotides align to TRBD1. CDR1 is MNHEY, CDR2 SMNVEV, per germline (reference sequence). The CDR3 covers 15 residues. Unmatched junction bases numbered 5, after V lost 4 bases and J lost 4 bases. CDR3 loop: CASSSRDRVGNTIYF. CDR3 nucleotide sequence: TGTGCCAGCAGTTCCAGGGACAGGGTGGGAAACACCATATATTTT.

The chain combines TRBV6-1 with TRBJ2-7, with 7 nucleotides matching TRBD2. Looked up from germline, CDR1 is MNHNS and CDR2 is SASEGT. There are 15 residues in the CDR3. J was trimmed by 0 bases and V by 2 bases; bases with no gene match: 4. The CDR3 DNA follows: TGTGCCAGCAGTGAATTCGGCGGGGGCTCCTACGAGCAGTACTTC. It codes for CASSEFGGGSYEQYF.

The V call is TRBV21-1, the J call TRBJ2-7; TRBD2 reflects the table's D call only, with no check against the DNA. TRBV21-1 is flagged as a pseudogene. The CDR3 has 18 amino acids. In DNA, the CDR3 is TGTGCCAGCAGCACCAAAAGCTCTTCGCGGGAGGGCCGGAACGAGCAGTACTTC. Translating gives CASSTKSSSREGRNEQYF.

The V gene is TRBV7-2, the J gene TRBJ1-2; perhaps TRBD1 as D (6 bases). The germline V and J ends were trimmed by 0 bases and 12 bases, with 14 bases remaining between them. The germline V gene has CDR1 SGHTA and CDR2 FQGNSA. The CDR3 extends over 13 amino acids. For the CDR3, the DNA is TGTGCCAGCAGCTTAGCGGCAGGGGTTTCCCACACCTTC. It codes for CASSLAAGVSHTF.

The chain uses TRBV28 and TRBJ2-2; TRBD1 matches at 7 bases. The V and J ends lost 3 bases and 5 bases, in that order; junction bases with no gene match: 18. The CDR3 contains 19 residues. Looked up from germline, CDR1 is MDHEN and CDR2 is SYDVKM. The chain's CDR3 is CASSFSYIQGSLRTGELFF. The CDR3 DNA reads TGTGCCAGCAGTTTTTCCTACATACAGGGGTCCCTGAGGACCGGGGAGCTGTTTTTT. Based on the CDR3 plus reference TRBV28 and TRBJ2-2, the full variable domain is DVKVTQSSRYLVKRTGEKVFLECVQDMDHENMFWYRQDPGLGLRLIYFSYDVKMKEKGDIPEGYSVSREKKERFSLILESASTNQTSMYLCASSFSYIQGSLRTGELFFGEGSRLTVL.

This clone was counted between two and nine times. This chain connects TRBV4-1 to TRBJ1-4; no definite D call. Per the germline V gene, CDR1 is MGHRA and CDR2 is YSYEKL. V lost 0 bases, J lost 11 bases, and 13 bases lay in between. CDR3 length: 14 residues. The DNA for the CDR3 is TGCGCCAGCAGCCAAGATATGGCCTCACACAAACTGTTTTTT. Amino acid sequence: CASSQDMASHKLFF.

V usage is TRBV5-1 and J usage is TRBJ2-2; 12 positions agree with TRBD2. In germline, CDR1 is SGHRS, CDR2 YFSETQ. This CDR3 contains 17 residues. V dropped 4 bases and J dropped 6; count of bases not matched to a gene: 10. The CDR3 here is CASSPRASSGGAGELFF. For the CDR3, the DNA is TGCGCCAGCAGCCCTCGGGCGTCTAGCGGGGGGGCCGGGGAGCTGTTTTTT.

This chain uses TRBV3-1 (or the pseudogene TRBV3-2) with TRBJ1-6; D is possibly TRBD1 (6 bases). The CDR3 runs to 14 residues. The germline V and J ends were trimmed by 6 bases and 6 bases, with 12 bases remaining between them. Germline assignment: CDR1 LGHDT and CDR2 YNNKEL (reference sequence). The CDR3 protein is CASRDQGFNSPLHF. The CDR3 bases are TGTGCCAGCAGGGACCAGGGGTTTAATTCACCCCTCCACTTT.

This chain joins TRBV5-1 and TRBJ2-3, with 7 bases lining up with TRBD1. This CDR3 spans 17 amino acids. Germline CDR1 is SGHRS and CDR2 is YFSETQ. J lost 0 bases, V lost 2 bases, and 9 bases had no gene match. The CDR3 sequence: CASSLVRGGLSTDTQYF. The CDR3 DNA is TGCGCCAGCAGCTTAGTTAGAGGGGGCCTTAGCACAGATACGCAGTATTTT. The full variable domain, completed using reference TRBV5-1 and TRBJ2-3, is KAGVTQTPRYLIKTRGQQVTLSCSPISGHRSVSWYQQTPGQGLQFLFEYFSETQRNKGNFPGRFSGRQFSNSRSEMNVSTLELGDSALYLCASSLVRGGLSTDTQYFGPGTRLTVL.